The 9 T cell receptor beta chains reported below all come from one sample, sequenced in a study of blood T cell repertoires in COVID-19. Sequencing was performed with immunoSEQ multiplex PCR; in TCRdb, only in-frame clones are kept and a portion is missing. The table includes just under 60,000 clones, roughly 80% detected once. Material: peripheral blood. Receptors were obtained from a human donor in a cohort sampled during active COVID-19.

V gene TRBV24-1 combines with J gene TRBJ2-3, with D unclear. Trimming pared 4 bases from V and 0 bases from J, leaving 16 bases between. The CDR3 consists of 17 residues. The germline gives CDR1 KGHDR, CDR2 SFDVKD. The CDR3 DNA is TGTGCCACCAGTGACACAAGACCAGCGACTAGCACAGATACGCAGTATTTT. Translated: CATSDTRPATSTDTQYF.

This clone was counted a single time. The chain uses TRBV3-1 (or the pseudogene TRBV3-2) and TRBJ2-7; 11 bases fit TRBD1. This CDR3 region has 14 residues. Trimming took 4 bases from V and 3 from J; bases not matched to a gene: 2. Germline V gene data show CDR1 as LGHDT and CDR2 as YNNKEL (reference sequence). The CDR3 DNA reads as TGTGCCAGCAGCCGAGGGACAGGGGGCTACGAGCAGTACTTC. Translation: CASSRGTGGYEQYF.

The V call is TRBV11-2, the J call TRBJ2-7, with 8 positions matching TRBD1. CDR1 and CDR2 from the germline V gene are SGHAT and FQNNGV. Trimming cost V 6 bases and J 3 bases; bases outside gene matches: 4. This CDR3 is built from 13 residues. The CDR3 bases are TGTGCCAGCAGTCTGGACAGGGACTACGAGCAGTACTTC. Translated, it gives CASSLDRDYEQYF.

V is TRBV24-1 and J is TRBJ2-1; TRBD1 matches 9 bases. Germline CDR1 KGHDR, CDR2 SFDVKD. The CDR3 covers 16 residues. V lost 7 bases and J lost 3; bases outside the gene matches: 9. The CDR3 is CATRSDRGTSYNEQFF. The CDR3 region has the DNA TGTGCCACCAGGTCGGACAGGGGAACAAGCTACAATGAGCAGTTCTTC.

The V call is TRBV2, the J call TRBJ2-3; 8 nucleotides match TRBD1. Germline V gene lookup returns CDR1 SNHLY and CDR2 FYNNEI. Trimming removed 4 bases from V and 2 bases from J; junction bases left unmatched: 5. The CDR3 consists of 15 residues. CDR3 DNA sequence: TGTGCCAGCAGTGTAGGACAGGGTTACACAGATACGCAGTATTTT. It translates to CASSVGQGYTDTQYF.

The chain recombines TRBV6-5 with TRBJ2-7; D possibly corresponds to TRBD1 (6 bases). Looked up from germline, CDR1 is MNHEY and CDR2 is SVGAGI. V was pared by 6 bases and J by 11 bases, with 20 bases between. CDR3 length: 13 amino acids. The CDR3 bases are TGTGCCAGCAGGGGTTCTGGGACACGGAGTGAGTACTTC. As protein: CASRGSGTRSEYF.

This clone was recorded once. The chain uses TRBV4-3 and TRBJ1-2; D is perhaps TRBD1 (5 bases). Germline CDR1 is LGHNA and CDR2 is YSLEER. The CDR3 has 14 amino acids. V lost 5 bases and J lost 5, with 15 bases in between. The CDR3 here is CASSDGGGRYGYTF. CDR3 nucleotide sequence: TGCGCCAGCAGCGACGGGGGAGGGAGATATGGCTACACCTTC.

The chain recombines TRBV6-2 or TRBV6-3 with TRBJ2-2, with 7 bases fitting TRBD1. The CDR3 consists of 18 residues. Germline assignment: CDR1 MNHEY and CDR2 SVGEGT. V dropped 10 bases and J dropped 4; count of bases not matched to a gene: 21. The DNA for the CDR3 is TGTGCCACCAGACCTACCATACCAGACAGGGCGGTCACCGGGGAGCTGTTTTTT. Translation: CATRPTIPDRAVTGELFF.

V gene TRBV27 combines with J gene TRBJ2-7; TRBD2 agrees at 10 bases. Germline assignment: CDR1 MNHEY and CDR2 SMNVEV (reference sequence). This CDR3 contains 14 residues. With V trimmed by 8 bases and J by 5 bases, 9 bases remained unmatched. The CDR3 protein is CASRYGLAGDEQYF. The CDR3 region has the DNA TGTGCCAGCCGTTACGGGCTAGCGGGAGACGAGCAGTACTTC.